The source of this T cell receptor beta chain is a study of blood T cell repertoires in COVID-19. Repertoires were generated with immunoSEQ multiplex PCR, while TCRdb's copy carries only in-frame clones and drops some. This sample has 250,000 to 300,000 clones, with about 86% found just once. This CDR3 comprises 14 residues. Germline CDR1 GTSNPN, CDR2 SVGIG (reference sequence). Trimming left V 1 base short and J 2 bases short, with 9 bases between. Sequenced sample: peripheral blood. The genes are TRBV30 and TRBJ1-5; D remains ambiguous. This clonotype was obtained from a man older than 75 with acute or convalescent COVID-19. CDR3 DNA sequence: TGTGCCTGGAGTGAAACTAGCCGCAATCAGCCCCAGCATTTT. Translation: CAWSETSRNQPQHF. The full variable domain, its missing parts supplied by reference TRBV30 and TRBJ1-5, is SQTIHQWPATLVQPVGSPLSLECTVEGTSNPNLYWYRQAAGRGLQLLFYSVGIGQISSEVPQNLSASRPQDRQFILSSKKLLLSDSGFYLCAWSETSRNQPQHFGDGTRLSIL.